Listed below are T cell receptor beta chains from one sample, sequenced in a study of blood T cells in healthy people across ages. TCRdb reprocessed the 5' RACE reads with MiXCR, giving one entry per CDR3 protein. The sample lists about 720,000 distinct CDR3 sequences; 22% were seen once. The sequencing input was blood. These receptors all stem from a man in his 70s in good health. The CDR3 runs from the conserved cysteine through the conserved F or W. Only part of the rows carry a size: once, few, many, or a class if the clone is expanded.

NA | TRBJ2-3 | TRBV11-2 | CASGPGRGMTDTQYF
NA | TRBJ2-3 | TRBV25-1 | CASSEYKLDPGTDTQYF
few | TRBJ2-3 | TRBV29-1 | CSAPGLNTDTQYF
NA | TRBJ2-3 | TRBV3-1 | CASRPSSGGAWADTQYF
NA | TRBJ2-5 | TRBV20-1 | CSARTRGYSGEKGEETQYF
NA | TRBJ2-4 | TRBV25-1 | CASSERDRVDLAKNIQYF
NA | TRBJ1-6 | TRBV20-1 | CSAHTSFGGGSSYNSPLHF
few | TRBJ2-1 | TRBV20-1 | CSASNAGGLNEQFF
NA | TRBJ2-2 | TRBV7-2 | CASWVGTHNTGELFF
few | TRBJ1-4 | TRBV5-6 | CASSRTGEGEKLFF
NA | TRBJ2-4 | TRBV18 | CASSPPSAKNIQYF
NA | TRBJ1-1 | TRBV5-1 | CASSLFLDSLNTEAFF
NA | TRBJ2-1 | TRBV28 | CASSLIRGVNNEQFF
NA | TRBJ1-3 | TRBV4-2 | CASSQTRAGLNSGNTIYF
NA | TRBJ2-1 | TRBV28 | CASSLIGRDRASFF
many | TRBJ2-4 | TRBV4-2 | CASSQDLSGGSVAKNIQYF
few | TRBJ1-1 | TRBV29-1 | CSLGRANTEAFF
NA | TRBJ1-1 | TRBV3-1 | CASSQDASSAEAFF
few | TRBJ2-3 | TRBV7-8 | CASSLAPSEDTQYF
few | TRBJ2-5 | TRBV5-1 | CASSTYPHGPAVETRYF
few | TRBJ2-2 | TRBV6-5 | CASSYRKTGELFF
few | TRBJ2-5 | TRBV20-1 | CSASVGLAFVETQYF
few | TRBJ1-4 | TRBV12-3/TRBV12-4 | CASSRGPENGGDEKLFF
NA | TRBJ2-1 | TRBV6-2/TRBV6-3 | CVSSYLVNEQFF
once | TRBJ2-2 | TRBV20-1 | CGARSSGELFF
NA | TRBJ1-3 | TRBV29-1 | CSVRDRYPGNTIYF
NA | TRBJ2-1 | TRBV28 | CASNLDSYNEQFF
NA | TRBJ2-7 | TRBV7-9 | CASSSPGQGVEEQYF
few | NA | TRBV20-1 | CSAGVGLVYEQYF
many | TRBJ2-3 | TRBV5-1 | CASSLVDRVTDTQYF
few | TRBJ2-1 | TRBV5-1 | CASSPGTFSYNEQFF
NA | TRBJ1-1 | TRBV7-9 | CASSLVPMNTEAFF
few | TRBJ2-3 | TRBV4-3 | CASSQDLGPYGADTQYF
NA | TRBJ1-2 | TRBV4-1 | CASSQVENYNYGYTF
few | TRBJ1-4 | TRBV2 | CATPDSLNEKLFF
NA | TRBJ2-5 | TRBV11-3 | CASSLNTGFQETQYF
few | NA | TRBV13 | CASSFGGENQETQYF
NA | TRBJ2-2 | TRBV11-2 | CASSFTGALAVPGELFF
NA | TRBJ2-7 | TRBV7-6 | CASSSTVVNEQSF
NA | TRBJ1-5 | TRBV7-2 | CASSATGYQPQHF
NA | TRBJ1-2 | TRBV18 | CASSPMTGQGASGGYTF
few | TRBJ2-1 | TRBV9 | CASSVEGGRVNEQFF
few | TRBJ1-3 | TRBV9 | CASSEGTGAGNTIYF
NA | TRBJ2-4 | TRBV28 | CASSAPGTGENIQYF
many | TRBJ1-4 | TRBV5-1 | CASSLGGGTNEKLFF
NA | TRBJ2-7 | TRBV6-1 | CASSEATGGPYEQYF
NA | NA | TRBV20-1 | CSARAGGFYEQYF